The 29 T cell receptor beta chains below all came from one sample that was sequenced in a study of CD8+ T cells in alopecia areata. Once RNA had been extracted, it was reverse transcribed into cDNA to act as the sequencing template. Assay used: immunoSEQ multiplex PCR; TCRdb lists only in-frame clones, some missing. The sample carries about 140,000 clones, roughly 86% recorded once. This sample's treatment: oral pan-JAK inhibitor, 5-10 mg twice daily. The sample consisted of CD8+ T cells sorted from blood, taken at week 4, from a patient treated with tofacitinib. These receptors were obtained from a human donor with alopecia areata.

The chain carries TRBV10-2 and TRBJ2-1, with 8 bases that match TRBD2. This CDR3 is 15 amino acids long. The junction had 7 bases not matched to a gene; V was cut back by 6 bases and J by 3 bases. CDR1 and CDR2 (germline): WSHSY, SAAADI. Written as DNA, the CDR3 is TGCGCCAGCAGACTACTAGCGGAGGTCTACAATGAGCAGTTCTTC. This translates into CASRLLAEVYNEQFF.

The chain recombines TRBV7-2 with TRBJ2-7; D not certain. V lost 4 bases, J lost 5 bases, and 12 bases lay in between. This CDR3 spans 13 amino acids. In germline, CDR1 is SGHTA, CDR2 FQGNSA. Here the CDR3 reads CASSSVRSDEQYF. The DNA for the CDR3 is TGTGCCAGCAGCTCAGTCAGGAGTGACGAGCAGTACTTC. The full variable domain, in which reference TRBV7-2 and TRBJ2-7 provide the parts outside the CDR3, is GAGVSQSPSNKVTEKGKDVELRCDPISGHTALYWYRQSLGQGLEFLIYFQGNSAPDKSGLPSDRFSAERTGGSVSTLTIQRTQQEDSAVYLCASSSVRSDEQYFGPGTRLTVT.

This chain links TRBV9 with TRBJ2-3; 7 bases fit TRBD2. V dropped 0 bases and J dropped 0; count of bases not matched to a gene: 1. Germline CDR1 is SGDLS and CDR2 is YYNGEE. The CDR3 consists of 15 residues. The CDR3 spells CASSVVGGSTDTQYF. The CDR3 nucleotides read TGTGCCAGCAGCGTAGTGGGGGGGAGCACAGATACGCAGTATTTT.

V is TRBV5-1 and J is TRBJ2-3, with 8 bases matching TRBD2. This CDR3 region has 14 residues. J lost 5 bases, V lost 0 bases, and 2 bases had no gene match. Germline V CDR1 and CDR2: SGHRS, YFSETQ. This chain's CDR3 is CASSLASGGDTQYF. The CDR3 DNA follows: TGCGCCAGCAGCTTGGCCAGCGGGGGAGATACGCAGTATTTT.

The gene calls are TRBV2 and TRBJ1-2, with D tentatively TRBD1 (5 bases). CDR1 is SNHLY and CDR2 is FYNNEI in the germline V gene. The CDR3 consists of 11 residues. V shed 8 bases and J shed 4 bases, with 8 bases lying between them. CDR3 sequence (DNA): TGTGCCAGCCAGGGAAGCTATGGCTACACCTTC. Protein product: CASQGSYGYTF. The full variable domain, in which reference TRBV2 and TRBJ1-2 provide the parts outside the CDR3, is EPEVTQTPSHQVTQMGQEVILRCVPISNHLYFYWYRQILGQKVEFLVSFYNNEISEKSEIFDDQFSVERPDGSNFTLKIRSTKLEDSAMYFCASQGSYGYTFGSGTRLTVV.

V and J are TRBV7-6 and TRBJ1-2, with 7 bases lining up with TRBD1. Germline CDR1 and CDR2: SGHVS and FNYEAQ. The CDR3 extends over 15 amino acids. The J segment lost 6 bases and the V segment lost 1 base, leaving 8 bases of the junction unmatched. As DNA, the CDR3 is TGTGCCAGCAGCTTAGAACCGGGGCAGGGGGATGGCTACACCTTC. Translation gives CASSLEPGQGDGYTF.

This sequence joins TRBV20-1 and TRBJ2-7; D is unresolved. V dropped 6 bases and J dropped 3 bases, with 9 bases sitting between them. Germline CDR1 and CDR2: DFQATT and SNEGSKA (reference sequence). This CDR3 comprises 11 residues. The DNA of the CDR3 is TGCAGTGCGGGCAGAGACTACGAGCAGTACTTC. Translating gives CSAGRDYEQYF.

The chain couples TRBV6-1 to TRBJ1-1, with D possibly being TRBD1 (6 bases). Deletions cut 10 bases from V and 5 bases from J, with 11 bases between. The V gene's germline CDR1 is MNHNS and CDR2 SASEGT. The length of the CDR3 is 11 residues. CDR3 nucleotides: TGTGCCACCCAAAGGGGGACTGAAGCTTTCTTT. Translated, it gives CATQRGTEAFF.

The chain joins TRBV12-5 to TRBJ2-7, with 10 bases lining up with TRBD1. This CDR3 contains 14 residues. The V gene's germline CDR1 is LGHNT and CDR2 FRNRAP. Losses at the gene ends were 6 bases for V and 5 bases for J; bases not matched to a gene: 7. The CDR3 here is CASGWAGTGDEQYF. In DNA form, the CDR3 reads TGTGCTAGTGGCTGGGCCGGGACAGGGGACGAGCAGTACTTC.

Points on this clone: An end of the junction does not agree with germline; a read error may underlie this. This rearrangement joins TRBV4-1 to TRBJ2-7, with D unclear. The germline V gene has CDR1 MGHRA and CDR2 YSYEKL. The CDR3 has 14 amino acids. The CDR3 DNA follows: TGCGACAGCAGCCAGGCCGGGCCATCCTACGAGCAGTACTTC. This translates into CDSSQAGPSYEQYF.

The chain employs TRBV9 and TRBJ2-2; no reliable D call. The V and J ends lost 4 bases and 4 bases respectively, with 11 bases between them. The CDR3 sequence is 14 residues long. CDR1 is SGDLS and CDR2 is YYNGEE in the germline V gene. The chain's CDR3 is CASSPQDLTGELFF. CDR3 bases: TGTGCCAGCAGCCCCCAGGACCTCACCGGGGAGCTGTTTTTT.

J is TRBJ1-1 and V is TRBV29-1; D remains unclear. Per the germline V gene, CDR1 is SQVTM and CDR2 is ANQGSEA. Trimming took 6 bases from V and 1 from J, leaving 12 bases between them. The CDR3 extends over 13 amino acids. Here the CDR3 reads CSVLDRGNTEAFF. Written as DNA, the CDR3 is TGCAGCGTCTTAGATCGTGGGAACACTGAAGCTTTCTTT.

This chain connects TRBV9 to TRBJ2-5, with D unresolved. Between the trimmed V and J ends, which lost 1 base and 1 base, there was a span of 11 bases. Germline CDR1 SGDLS, CDR2 YYNGEE. The CDR3 runs to 15 residues. The chain's CDR3 is CASSVRSLVQETQYF. DNA for the CDR3: TGTGCCAGCAGCGTAAGGTCGCTGGTCCAAGAGACCCAGTACTTC.

This sequence joins TRBV14 and TRBJ1-1; 8 bases map to TRBD1. There are 13 residues in the CDR3. Germline trimming cut 5 bases from V and 4 bases from J; bases unmatched to any gene: 3. CDR1 and CDR2 from the germline V gene are SGHDN and FVKESK. The CDR3, as DNA: TGTGCCAGCAGCGCAACAGGGGGCACTGAAGCTTTCTTT. Protein product: CASSATGGTEAFF.

This clone showed up just a few times. The chain employs TRBV30 and TRBJ2-6; D not certain. The V gene lost 2 bases and the J gene lost 2 bases, with 1 base spanning the gap. The CDR3 totals 12 residues. The germline CDR1 and CDR2 sequences are GTSNPN and SVGIG (reference sequence). CDR3 in amino acids: CAWSTGANVLTF. The DNA for the CDR3 is TGTGCCTGGAGTACTGGGGCCAACGTCCTGACTTTC. The whole variable domain, filled in from reference TRBV30 and TRBJ2-6, reads SQTIHQWPATLVQPVGSPLSLECTVEGTSNPNLYWYRQAAGRGLQLLFYSVGIGQISSEVPQNLSASRPQDRQFILSSKKLLLSDSGFYLCAWSTGANVLTFGAGSRLTVL.

This rearrangement joins TRBV29-1 to TRBJ2-7; 8 positions agree with TRBD2. Germline CDR1 and CDR2: SQVTM and ANQGSEA. After removal of 2 bases from V and 4 bases from J, the junction contained 13 bases not matched to a gene. This CDR3 is 16 amino acids long. CDR3 loop: CSVESGRLALAYEQYF. As DNA, the CDR3 is TGCAGCGTTGAATCCGGACGACTAGCGTTAGCATACGAGCAGTACTTC.

V usage is TRBV7-2 and J usage is TRBJ2-7; the D gene is possibly TRBD2 (6 bases). The CDR3 contains 16 residues. Trimming cost V 5 bases and J 0 bases, with 17 bases left between them. Germline CDR1 and CDR2: SGHTA and FQGNSA. The CDR3 nucleotides read TGTGCCAGCAGCCCCCCTCACGGGGGTAGCTCCTACGAGCAGTACTTC. Amino acid sequence: CASSPPHGGSSYEQYF.

The chain combines TRBV29-1 with TRBJ1-1, with D perhaps matching TRBD1 (6 bases). Germline CDR1 is SQVTM and CDR2 is ANQGSEA. The CDR3 length is 14 residues. Trimming pared 7 bases from V and 4 bases from J, leaving 19 bases between. The CDR3, as DNA: TGCAGCGCGCGAGCGGGGGGCGAGGGCACTGAAGCTTTCTTT. Its protein product is CSARAGGEGTEAFF.

J is TRBJ2-5 and V is TRBV9, with a possible D match to TRBD2 (6 bases). V shed 4 bases and J shed 7 bases, with 14 bases lying between them. Looked up from germline, CDR1 is SGDLS and CDR2 is YYNGEE. CDR3 length equals 13 residues. The CDR3 DNA sequence: TGTGCCAGCAGCCTTGGAGGGGCCGGGACCCAGTACTTC. Translating it yields CASSLGGAGTQYF.

This clone was seen a few times. V and J are TRBV29-1 and TRBJ2-5; 8 bases are a match to TRBD1. In germline, CDR1 is SQVTM, CDR2 ANQGSEA. CDR3 length: 14 residues. V lost 6 bases, J lost 2 bases, and 8 bases stayed unmatched. DNA for the CDR3: TGCAGCGTCGAGCGGACAGGGAGTCAAGAGACCCAGTACTTC. Translated: CSVERTGSQETQYF.

The gene calls are TRBV27 and TRBJ2-1; tentative D call: TRBD2 (5 bases). V was pared by 5 bases and J by 4 bases, with 15 bases between. CDR1 and CDR2 from the germline V gene are MNHEY and SMNVEV (reference sequence). CDR3 length equals 15 residues. As DNA, the CDR3 is TGTGCCAGCAGTATTAGGGCTAGCCGTTACAATGAGCAGTTCTTC. Protein product: CASSIRASRYNEQFF.

The rearrangement links TRBV30 to TRBJ2-3; no clear D gene. Germline V gene lookup returns CDR1 GTSNPN and CDR2 SVGIG (reference sequence). Between the trimmed V and J ends, which lost 0 bases and 3 bases, there was a span of 10 bases. The CDR3 is 14 amino acids. This CDR3 reads CAWSVGDWTDTQYF. In DNA, the CDR3 is TGTGCCTGGAGTGTTGGGGATTGGACAGATACGCAGTATTTT.

The chain joins TRBV10-3 to TRBJ2-5; D is perhaps TRBD1 (6 bases). The end of the DNA fits TRBJ2-7 better, so the J call may be wrong. This CDR3 has 14 amino acids. Germline assignment: CDR1 ENHRY and CDR2 SYGVKD. The CDR3 reads CAISGRQENYEQYF. The CDR3 region has the DNA TGTGCCATCAGTGGAAGACAGGAAAACTACGAGCAGTACTTC.

This clone has only one observation. Here the CDR3 DNA reads TGTGCCAGCAGCCAGGGTAGCAATCAGCCCCAGCATTTT. Its translation is CASSQGSNQPQHF. The chain combines TRBV25-1 with TRBJ1-5, with D possibly TRBD1 on 5 matching bases. The CDR3 consists of 13 residues. Trimming stripped 6 bases from V and 0 bases from J, with 6 bases between. Looked up from germline, CDR1 is MGHDK and CDR2 is SYGVNS.

The chain couples TRBV5-1 to TRBJ1-1, with TRBD1 matching 8 bases. Germline V CDR1 and CDR2: SGHRS, YFSETQ. CDR3 length: 16 amino acids. Germline trimming cut 1 base from V and 1 base from J; bases unmatched to any gene: 6. The CDR3 loop is CASSLYGQGENTEAFF. CDR3 bases: TGCGCCAGCAGCTTGTATGGACAGGGAGAGAACACTGAAGCTTTCTTT.

The V gene is TRBV6-5, the J gene TRBJ2-7; tentative D call: TRBD1 (6 bases). The CDR3 length is 16 residues. Germline CDR1 is MNHEY and CDR2 is SVGAGI. V shed 2 bases and J shed 6 bases, with 20 bases lying between them. The chain's CDR3 is CASSYPQGRGFGEQYF. CDR3 DNA sequence: TGTGCCAGCAGTTACCCCCAGGGGCGCGGATTCGGCGAGCAGTACTTC.

The chain carries TRBV6-5 and TRBJ1-1; 10 nucleotides match TRBD1. J was trimmed by 5 bases and V by 0 bases; bases with no gene match: 6. Germline V gene sequence: CDR1 MNHEY, CDR2 SVGAGI. The CDR3 is 16 residues long. The CDR3 DNA reads TGTGCCAGCAGTTACTCAGGGACAGGGGTAGGAACTGAAGCTTTCTTT. This encodes CASSYSGTGVGTEAFF.

The rearrangement uses TRBV29-1 and TRBJ1-3; D remains unclear. The CDR3 contains 13 residues. Trimming stripped 3 bases from V and 0 bases from J, with 6 bases between. Per germline, CDR1 SQVTM and CDR2 ANQGSEA. This CDR3 reads CSVDLDSGNTIYF. Written as DNA, the CDR3 is TGCAGCGTTGATTTAGACTCTGGAAACACCATATATTTT.

The chain is built from TRBV6-4 and TRBJ2-2; D unclear. This CDR3 spans 14 amino acids. CDR1 and CDR2 (germline): MRHNA, SNTAGT. V was clipped by 0 bases and J by 3 bases, with 5 bases between them. CDR3 protein: CASSDSKDTGELFF. The CDR3, as DNA: TGTGCCAGCAGTGACTCCAAGGACACCGGGGAGCTGTTTTTT.